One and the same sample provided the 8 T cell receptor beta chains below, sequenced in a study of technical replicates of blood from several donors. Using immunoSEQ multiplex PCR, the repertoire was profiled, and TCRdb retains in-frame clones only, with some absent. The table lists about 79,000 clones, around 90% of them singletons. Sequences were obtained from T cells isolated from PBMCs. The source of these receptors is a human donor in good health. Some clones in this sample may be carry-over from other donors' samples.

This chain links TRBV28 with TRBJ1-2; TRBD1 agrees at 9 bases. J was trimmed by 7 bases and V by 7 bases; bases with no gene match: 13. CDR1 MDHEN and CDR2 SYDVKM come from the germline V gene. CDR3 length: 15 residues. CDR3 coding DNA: TGTGCCAGCAACAGAGGGGGACAGGGCGTGTTTGGCTACACCTTC. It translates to CASNRGGQGVFGYTF.

CDR3 nucleotides: TGTGCCAGCAGCGGAGAAGGGACTAGCCTCGCAGATACGCAGTATTTT. Amino acids: CASSGEGTSLADTQYF. The chain links TRBV9 to TRBJ2-3; 9 nucleotides match TRBD2. The CDR3 has 16 amino acids. Trimming removed 3 bases from V and 4 bases from J; junction bases left unmatched: 9. CDR1 and CDR2 from the germline V gene are SGDLS and YYNGEE.

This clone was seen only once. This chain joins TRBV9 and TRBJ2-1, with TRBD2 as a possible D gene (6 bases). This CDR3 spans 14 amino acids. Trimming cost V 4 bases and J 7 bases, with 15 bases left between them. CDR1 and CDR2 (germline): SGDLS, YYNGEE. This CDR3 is CASSQRGEVNEQFF. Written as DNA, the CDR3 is TGTGCCAGCAGCCAGCGCGGGGAAGTAAATGAGCAGTTCTTC. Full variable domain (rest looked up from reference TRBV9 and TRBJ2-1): DSGVTQTPKHLITATGQRVTLRCSPRSGDLSVYWYQQSLDQGLQFLIQYYNGEERAKGNILERFSAQQFPDLHSELNLSSLELGDSALYFCASSQRGEVNEQFFGPGTRLTVL.

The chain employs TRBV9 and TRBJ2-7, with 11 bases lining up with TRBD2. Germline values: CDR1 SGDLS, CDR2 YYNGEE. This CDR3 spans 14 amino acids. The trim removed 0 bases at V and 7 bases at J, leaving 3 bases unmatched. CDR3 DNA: TGTGCCAGCAGCGTAGGACTAGCGGGGACTGAGCAGTACTTC. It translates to CASSVGLAGTEQYF.

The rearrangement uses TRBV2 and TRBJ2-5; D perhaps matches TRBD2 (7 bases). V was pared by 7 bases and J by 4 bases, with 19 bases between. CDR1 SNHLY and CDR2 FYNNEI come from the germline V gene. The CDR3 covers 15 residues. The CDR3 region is CASNDNGGRRETQYF. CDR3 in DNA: TGTGCCAGCAACGATAACGGGGGGCGGAGAGAGACCCAGTACTTC.

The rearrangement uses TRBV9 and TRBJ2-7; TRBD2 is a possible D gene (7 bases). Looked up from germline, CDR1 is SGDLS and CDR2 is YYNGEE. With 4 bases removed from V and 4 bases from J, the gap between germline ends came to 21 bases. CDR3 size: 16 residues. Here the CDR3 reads CASSRSSGGAFYEQYF. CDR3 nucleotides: TGTGCCAGCAGCAGGTCTTCGGGGGGCGCTTTTTACGAGCAGTACTTC.

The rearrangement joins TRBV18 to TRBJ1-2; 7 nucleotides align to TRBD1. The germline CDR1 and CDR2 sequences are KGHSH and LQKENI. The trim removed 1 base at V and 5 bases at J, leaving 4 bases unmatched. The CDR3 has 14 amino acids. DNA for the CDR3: TGTGCCAGCTCACCACGGACAGGCCAGTATGGCTACACCTTC. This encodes CASSPRTGQYGYTF.

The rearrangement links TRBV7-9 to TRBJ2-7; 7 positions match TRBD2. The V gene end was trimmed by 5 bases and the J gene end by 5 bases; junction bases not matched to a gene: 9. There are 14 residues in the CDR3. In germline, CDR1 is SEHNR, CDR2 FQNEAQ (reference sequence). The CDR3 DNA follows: TGTGCCAGCAGCCGCCGGACTAGAATCGACGAGCAGTACTTC. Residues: CASSRRTRIDEQYF.